Shown below are 23 T cell receptor beta chains from a single sample sequenced in a study of cytomegalovirus exposure and HLA in healthy donors. The PCR used 60 Vbeta and 13 Jbeta primers. Profiled with immunoSEQ multiplex PCR; TCRdb holds only in-frame clones, not every one. Of 120,000 to 150,000 clones in the sample, 79% were seen once. The source material was PBMCs. These receptors came from a woman between 35 and 50 years old in good health and CMV-seropositive.

This clone appeared a few times. This chain uses TRBV19 with TRBJ2-7; TRBD1 is a possible D gene (6 bases). V lost 5 bases and J lost 6, with 17 bases in between. Germline-derived CDR1 and CDR2 are LNHDA and SQIVND (reference sequence). This CDR3 comprises 14 residues. DNA for the CDR3: TGTGCCAGTAGTCCCGCCCCCCACAGGGCCGAGCAGTACTTC. It is translated as CASSPAPHRAEQYF.

V and J are TRBV10-3 and TRBJ2-1, with D uncertain. The CDR3 contains 14 residues. Germline V gives CDR1 ENHRY, CDR2 SYGVKD. V was clipped by 4 bases and J by 6 bases, with 13 bases between them. CDR3 region: CAISGDFGFNEQFF. The CDR3 DNA follows: TGTGCCATCAGTGGAGATTTCGGGTTCAATGAGCAGTTCTTC.

The chain is built from TRBV5-1 and TRBJ2-5; D is possibly TRBD2 (6 bases). The DNA end is more similar to TRBJ2-7, so the J call may be wrong. This CDR3 contains 14 residues. The germline gives CDR1 SGHRS, CDR2 YFSETQ. This chain's CDR3 is CASSLAGGLYEQYF. The CDR3 DNA reads TGCGCCAGCAGCTTGGCCGGGGGATTGTACGAGCAGTACTTC.

The rearrangement joins TRBV10-3 to TRBJ1-5; D possibly corresponds to TRBD1 (6 bases). This CDR3 region has 14 residues. Germline V gene sequence: CDR1 ENHRY, CDR2 SYGVKD. The V and J ends lost 4 bases and 6 bases respectively, with 13 bases between them. CDR3 sequence (DNA): TGTGCCATCAGTGGAGCAGGGGAAGGTCAGCCCCAGCATTTT. Protein: CAISGAGEGQPQHF.

The sample holds a few counts of this clone. The V call is TRBV18, the J call TRBJ2-1, with D maybe TRBD2 (6 bases). V lost 0 bases and J 9 bases, leaving 15 bases between the germline ends. The CDR3 length is 15 residues. Germline values: CDR1 KGHSH, CDR2 LQKENI. The CDR3 region has the DNA TGTGCCAGCTCACCACCGCGACTGTCCGGGGGTGAGCAGTTCTTC. Translation gives CASSPPRLSGGEQFF.

This clone was counted once. DNA for the CDR3: TGTGCCAGCAGTGAAAGTCTAGCGGGGGGTTATACGCAGTATTTT. It codes for CASSESLAGGYTQYF. V usage is TRBV2 and J usage is TRBJ2-3; 11 bases line up with TRBD2. CDR3 length equals 15 residues. Losses at the gene ends were 2 bases for V and 7 bases for J; bases not matched to a gene: 5. Germline V gene data show CDR1 as SNHLY and CDR2 as FYNNEI.

The rearrangement links TRBV4-1 to TRBJ2-1; TRBD2 agrees at 12 bases. Germline CDR1 MGHRA, CDR2 YSYEKL. The CDR3 sequence is 17 residues long. V dropped 2 bases and J dropped 4; count of bases not matched to a gene: 6. The CDR3, as DNA: TGCGCCAGCAGCCAACTAAGACTAGCGGGGGAATACAATGAGCAGTTCTTC. The encoded protein is CASSQLRLAGEYNEQFF.

Concerning this clone itself: One end of the junction fails to match germline, which may point to a read error. This chain uses TRBV7-9 with TRBJ1-1; no clear D gene. CDR3 length equals 12 residues. Germline values: CDR1 SEHNR, CDR2 FQNEAQ (reference sequence). This CDR3 is CSSSLRNTEAFF. In DNA form, the CDR3 reads TGTTCCAGCAGCTTGCGTAACACTGAAGCTTTCTTT.

The V gene is TRBV5-1, the J gene TRBJ2-5; D is ambiguous. CDR3 length equals 14 residues. V lost 4 bases and J lost 5, with 15 bases in between. CDR1 and CDR2 (germline): SGHRS, YFSETQ. CDR3 residues: CASSPVSSAETQYF. The CDR3 DNA reads TGCGCCAGCAGCCCGGTTTCCTCAGCGGAGACCCAGTACTTC.

V gene TRBV10-3 combines with J gene TRBJ1-2; tentatively, D is TRBD1 (5 bases). V gave up 10 bases and J gave up 1 base, with 19 bases separating them. Germline CDR1 ENHRY, CDR2 SYGVKD. The CDR3 contains 15 residues. CDR3 in amino acids: CATHPSGASNYGYTF. The DNA of the CDR3 is TGTGCCACCCACCCGAGCGGGGCCAGTAACTATGGCTACACCTTC.

The chain recombines TRBV7-2 with TRBJ1-1; possibly TRBD1 for D (5 bases). Germline V gene lookup returns CDR1 SGHTA and CDR2 FQGNSA. V was shortened by 1 base and J by 4 bases, with 13 bases between the two germline ends. The CDR3 is 15 residues long. CDR3 amino acids: CASSLGRRDGTEAFF. The CDR3 coding sequence is TGTGCCAGCAGCTTAGGTCGGAGGGACGGCACTGAAGCTTTCTTT.

On this clone: Relative to the germline gene, one junction end is altered; a read error may explain this. V gene TRBV7-9 combines with J gene TRBJ1-1; unclear D gene. CDR1 and CDR2 (germline): SEHNR, FQNEAQ (reference sequence). This CDR3 spans 13 amino acids. The CDR3 sequence: CSSSLMANTEAFF. The CDR3 region has the DNA TGTTCCAGCAGCTTGATGGCCAACACTGAAGCTTTCTTT. Full variable domain (rest looked up from reference TRBV7-9 and TRBJ1-1): DTGVSQNPRHKITKRGQNVTFRCDPISEHNRLYWYRQTLGQGPEFLTYFQNEAQLEKSRLLSDRFSAERPKGSFSTLEIQRTEQGDSAMYLCSSSLMANTEAFFGQGTRLTVV.

The chain uses TRBV9 and TRBJ1-2; TRBD1 is a possible D gene (5 bases). Trimming stripped 3 bases from V and 7 bases from J, with 10 bases between. Germline V gene sequence: CDR1 SGDLS, CDR2 YYNGEE. The CDR3 has 12 amino acids. In nucleotides, the CDR3 is TGTGCCAGCAGCGCGGCGGGGCGTGGCTACACCTTC. Amino acid sequence: CASSAAGRGYTF.

The chain couples TRBV9 to TRBJ1-6; weak D call: TRBD1 (6 bases). Germline V gives CDR1 SGDLS, CDR2 YYNGEE. Deletions cut 0 bases from V and 7 bases from J, with 14 bases between. This CDR3 region has 16 residues. For the CDR3, the DNA is TGTGCCAGCAGCGTAGATGGACAGCTACTAAATTCACCCCTCCACTTT. Translation: CASSVDGQLLNSPLHF.

This chain joins TRBV7-2 and TRBJ1-2; 9 positions agree with TRBD1. This CDR3 contains 14 residues. Germline values: CDR1 SGHTA, CDR2 FQGNSA. V was clipped by 3 bases and J by 5 bases; unmatched bases: 4. The CDR3, as DNA: TGTGCCAGCAGCTTGGGACAGGGACGGTATGGCTACACCTTC. It encodes CASSLGQGRYGYTF.

J is TRBJ1-3 and V is TRBV2; D possibly corresponds to TRBD1 (5 bases). CDR1 and CDR2 (germline): SNHLY, FYNNEI. The germline V and J ends were trimmed by 7 bases and 2 bases, with 12 bases remaining between them. The CDR3 has 14 amino acids. CDR3 bases: TGTGCCAGCACAAGTGGCAGGGCTGGAAACACCATATATTTT. Its protein is CASTSGRAGNTIYF.

The V call is TRBV5-1, the J call TRBJ2-7; no definite D call. Germline V gene data show CDR1 as SGHRS and CDR2 as YFSETQ. CDR3 size: 15 residues. V lost 0 bases to trimming and J lost 2 bases, with 12 bases between them. The CDR3 region is CASSLVVSSTYEQYF. Written as DNA, the CDR3 is TGCGCCAGCAGCTTGGTGGTTTCGAGCACCTACGAGCAGTACTTC.

The rearrangement uses TRBV7-2 and TRBJ2-3; unclear D gene. Germline V gene sequence: CDR1 SGHTA, CDR2 FQGNSA. The CDR3 spans 11 residues. V lost 2 bases to trimming and J lost 5 bases, with 2 bases between them. CDR3 sequence (DNA): TGTGCCAGCAGCTTACTAGATACGCAGTATTTT. Residues: CASSLLDTQYF. Combining the CDR3 with reference TRBV7-2 and TRBJ2-3 gives the whole variable domain GAGVSQSPSNKVTEKGKDVELRCDPISGHTALYWYRQSLGQGLEFLIYFQGNSAPDKSGLPSDRFSAERTGGSVSTLTIQRTQQEDSAVYLCASSLLDTQYFGPGTRLTVL.

For this clone: The identical CDR3 is also encoded by other nucleotide sequences in the sample. This CDR3 reads CASSQTGDQPQHF. In nucleotides, the CDR3 is TGTGCCAGCAGCCAGACGGGGGATCAGCCCCAGCATTTT. The chain is built from TRBV7-9 and TRBJ1-5; TRBD1 is a possible D gene (5 bases). V dropped 5 bases and J dropped 5 bases, with 10 bases sitting between them. The CDR3 is made up of 13 amino acids. The germline V gene has CDR1 SEHNR and CDR2 FQNEAQ (reference sequence).

This sequence joins TRBV5-1 and TRBJ2-7, with D possibly being TRBD2 (6 bases). V was shortened by 4 bases and J by 11 bases, with 13 bases between the two germline ends. This CDR3 contains 11 residues. CDR1 SGHRS and CDR2 YFSETQ come from the germline V gene. CDR3: CASSPGTEKYF. Here the CDR3 DNA reads TGCGCCAGCAGCCCCGGGACTGAGAAGTACTTC.

The chain combines TRBV10-3 with TRBJ2-5; 8 nucleotides line up with TRBD2. CDR3 length: 16 residues. Germline CDR1 and CDR2: ENHRY and SYGVKD. The trim removed 3 bases at V and 2 bases at J, leaving 8 bases unmatched. For the CDR3, the DNA is TGTGCCATCAGTGATGGTTTAGGCGGGGGGCAAGAGACCCAGTACTTC. Translation gives CAISDGLGGGQETQYF.

J is TRBJ1-1 and V is TRBV2; no firm D call. The CDR3 totals 11 residues. Germline V gene lookup returns CDR1 SNHLY and CDR2 FYNNEI. V lost 1 base to trimming and J lost 11 bases, with 8 bases between them. CDR3 region: CASSEERRAFF. The CDR3 nucleotides read TGTGCCAGCAGTGAAGAGAGGCGGGCTTTCTTT.

As regards this clone: The sample holds other DNA sequences that translate to the same CDR3. V and J are TRBV5-1 and TRBJ2-6; tentative D call: TRBD2 (5 bases). This CDR3 is built from 15 residues. Trimming shortened V by 0 bases and J by 4 bases, and 8 bases separated the two germline ends. Germline V gene lookup returns CDR1 SGHRS and CDR2 YFSETQ. CDR3 amino acids: CASSLGGSGANVLTF. In DNA, the CDR3 is TGCGCCAGCAGCTTGGGAGGGTCCGGGGCCAACGTCCTGACTTTC.